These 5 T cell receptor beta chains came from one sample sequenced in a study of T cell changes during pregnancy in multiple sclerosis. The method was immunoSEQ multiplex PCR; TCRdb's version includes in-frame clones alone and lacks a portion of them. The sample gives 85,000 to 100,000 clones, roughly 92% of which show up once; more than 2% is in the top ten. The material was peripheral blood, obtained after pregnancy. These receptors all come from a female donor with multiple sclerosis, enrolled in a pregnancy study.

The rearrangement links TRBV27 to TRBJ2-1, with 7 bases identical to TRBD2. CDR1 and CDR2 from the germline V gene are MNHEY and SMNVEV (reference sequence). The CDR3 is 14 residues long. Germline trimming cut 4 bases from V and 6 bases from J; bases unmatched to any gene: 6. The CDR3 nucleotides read TGTGCCAGCAGTTGGGGAGGGCGGTTCAATGAGCAGTTCTTC. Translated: CASSWGGRFNEQFF.

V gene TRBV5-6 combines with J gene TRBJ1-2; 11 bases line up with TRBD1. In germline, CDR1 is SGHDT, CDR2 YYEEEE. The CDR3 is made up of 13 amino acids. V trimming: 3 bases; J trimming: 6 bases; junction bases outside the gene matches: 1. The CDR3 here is CASSWGQGDGYTF. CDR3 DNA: TGTGCCAGCAGCTGGGGACAGGGGGATGGCTACACCTTC. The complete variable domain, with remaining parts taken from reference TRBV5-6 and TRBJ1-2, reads DAGVTQSPTHLIKTRGQQVTLRCSPKSGHDTVSWYQQALGQGPQFIFQYYEEEERQRGNFPDRFSGHQFPNYSSELNVNALLLGDSALYLCASSWGQGDGYTFGSGTRLTVV.

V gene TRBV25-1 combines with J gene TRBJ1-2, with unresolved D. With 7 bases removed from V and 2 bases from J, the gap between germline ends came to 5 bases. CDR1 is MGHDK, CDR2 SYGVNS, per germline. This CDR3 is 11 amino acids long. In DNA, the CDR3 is TGTGCCAGCATGGAGAACTATGGCTACACCTTC. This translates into CASMENYGYTF.

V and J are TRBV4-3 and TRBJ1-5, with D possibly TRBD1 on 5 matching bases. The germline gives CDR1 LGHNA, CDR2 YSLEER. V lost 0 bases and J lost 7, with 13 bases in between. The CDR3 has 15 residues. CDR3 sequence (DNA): TGCGCCAGCAGCCAAGATGGCAGGGAATGGCAGCCCCAGCATTTT. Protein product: CASSQDGREWQPQHF.

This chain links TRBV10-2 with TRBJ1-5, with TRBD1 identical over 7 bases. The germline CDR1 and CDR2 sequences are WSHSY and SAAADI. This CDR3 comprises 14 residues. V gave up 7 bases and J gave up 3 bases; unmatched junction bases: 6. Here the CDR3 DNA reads TGCGCCAGCACCCCGGGACAGATCAATCAGCCCCAGCATTTT. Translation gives CASTPGQINQPQHF.